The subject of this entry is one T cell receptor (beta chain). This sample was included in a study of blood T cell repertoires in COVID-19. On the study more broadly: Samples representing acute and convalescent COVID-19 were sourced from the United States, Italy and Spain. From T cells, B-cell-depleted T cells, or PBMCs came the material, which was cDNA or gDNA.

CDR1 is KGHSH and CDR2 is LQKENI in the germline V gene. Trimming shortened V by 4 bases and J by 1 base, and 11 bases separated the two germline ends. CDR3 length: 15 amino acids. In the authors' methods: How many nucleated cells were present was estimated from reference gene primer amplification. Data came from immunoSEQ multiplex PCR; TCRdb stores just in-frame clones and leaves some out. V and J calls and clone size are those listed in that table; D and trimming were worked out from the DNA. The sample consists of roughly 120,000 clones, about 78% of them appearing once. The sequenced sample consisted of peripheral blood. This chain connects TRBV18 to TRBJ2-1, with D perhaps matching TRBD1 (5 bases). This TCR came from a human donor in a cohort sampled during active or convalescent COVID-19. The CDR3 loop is CASSRQSQSYNEQFF. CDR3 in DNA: TGTGCCAGCTCACGACAGTCACAGTCCTACAATGAGCAGTTCTTC.